Described below is a single TCR beta chain sequence and its context. The antigen remains undetermined. The data were produced by immunoSEQ multiplex PCR, yet TCRdb's version contains in-frame clones alone and is incomplete. Counted here are 40,000 to 50,000 clones, 75% occurring once; the ten biggest clones make up under 30%. There are 14 residues in the CDR3. Germline CDR1 is SEHNR and CDR2 is FQNEAQ (reference sequence). Trimming removed 2 bases from V and 4 bases from J, with 9 bases in between. ViraFEST used viral peptide pools to expand antigen-specific CD4+ T cells before sequencing. Having been cultured for around nine days, the cells underwent CD4+ T cell isolation. The person acquired a PCR-confirmed SARS-CoV-2 infection between March and December 2020. The source of the sample is a study of vaccination effects on CD4 cells after COVID-19. Study in general: The study sampled two convalescent patients 16 days and one week before vaccination. Study-wide results and limits: Spike-reactive clones found after vaccination in convalescents were mainly new vaccine-induced clones.

The genes are TRBV7-9 and TRBJ2-1, with D perhaps TRBD2 (7 bases). The sequenced sample was CD4+ T cells from PBMCs cultured with a peptide pool, obtained before COVID-19 vaccination. The TCR was taken from a human donor who had a prior SARS-CoV-2 infection. The CDR3 region is CASSLRGGYNEQFF. The DNA for the CDR3 is TGTGCCAGCAGCTTAAGGGGGGGTTACAATGAGCAGTTCTTC.